The 8 T cell receptor beta chains reported below all come from one sample, sequenced in a study of regulatory T cells in long-lasting Graves disease. Time point described: newly diagnosed GD, antithyroid drugs for less than 3 months. After RNA was extracted from PBMCs, the TCR library was made from it. Construction of the TCR beta libraries employed iRepertoire HTBI primers in conjunction with Arm-PCR of CDR3 regions. One entry per CDR3 protein results from TCRdb running MiXCR on the multiplex PCR reads. The sample lists about 540,000 distinct CDR3 sequences; roughly 13% were seen once. The sample was also reused in another study, on T cells in Graves' hyperthyroidism and ophthalmopathy.

The input for sequencing was peripheral blood mononuclear cells (PBMCs), taken at new diagnosis, from a patient treated with antithyroid drugs. The receptors come from a man between 25 and 39 years old with Graves disease.

This clonotype has ten or more counts. The V and J genes are TRBV2 and TRBJ2-3, with TRBD2 identical over 8 bases. Per germline, CDR1 SNHLY and CDR2 FYNNEI. The CDR3 contains 15 residues. Trimming cost V 0 bases and J 4 bases; bases outside gene matches: 3. The CDR3 sequence is CASSEAGLGPDTQYF. CDR3 nucleotide sequence: TGTGCCAGCAGTGAAGCGGGACTAGGACCAGATACGCAGTATTTT. The whole variable domain, remainder taken from reference TRBV2 and TRBJ2-3, is EPEVTQTPSHQVTQMGQEVILRCVPISNHLYFYWYRQILGQKVEFLVSFYNNEISEKSEIFDDQFSVERPDGSNFTLKIRSTKLEDSAMYFCASSEAGLGPDTQYFGPGTRLTVL.

This clonotype was counted many times. The V and J genes are TRBV11-3 and TRBJ2-1, with D uncertain. This CDR3 is 13 amino acids long. Per the germline V gene, CDR1 is SGHNT and CDR2 is YENEEA. Trimming left V 4 bases short and J 4 bases short, with 8 bases between. CDR3 region: CASSSGVYNEQFF. The DNA for the CDR3 is TGTGCCAGCAGCTCCGGCGTGTACAATGAGCAGTTCTTC.

The chain combines TRBV7-9 with TRBJ1-1; the match to TRBD1 covers 7 bases. Germline V gene data show CDR1 as SEHNR and CDR2 as FQNEAQ (reference sequence). This CDR3 contains 15 residues. Germline trimming cut 5 bases from V and 5 bases from J; bases unmatched to any gene: 11. CDR3 sequence reads: CASSPLGQRSTEAFF. Written as DNA, the CDR3 is TGTGCCAGCAGCCCCCTGGGACAGAGGTCTACTGAAGCTTTCTTT.

This clonotype was counted many times. The rearrangement joins TRBV20-1 to TRBJ1-2; tentatively, D is TRBD1 (6 bases). Trimming stripped 2 bases from V and 0 bases from J, with 16 bases between. There are 16 residues in the CDR3. Germline CDR1 is DFQATT and CDR2 is SNEGSKA (reference sequence). CDR3 sequence: CSARRQGQGTNYGYTF. In nucleotides, the CDR3 is TGCAGTGCTAGAAGGCAGGGTCAGGGGACTAACTATGGCTACACCTTC.

Many counts were recorded for this clonotype. The chain recombines TRBV6-9 with TRBJ2-1; D perhaps matches TRBD2 (6 bases). V was shortened by 3 bases and J by 0 bases, with 15 bases between the two germline ends. CDR1 MNHGY and CDR2 SVAAGI come from the germline V gene. The CDR3 length is 17 residues. CDR3 nucleotides: TGTGCCAGCAGTTACTCCGGTAGCGGTAGCTCCTACAATGAGCAGTTCTTC. Its translation is CASSYSGSGSSYNEQFF.

This clonotype occurred many times. The chain couples TRBV11-2 to TRBJ1-4, with TRBD1 identical over 7 bases. The V and J ends lost 1 base and 8 bases, in that order; junction bases with no gene match: 4. CDR1 SGHAT and CDR2 FQNNGV come from the germline V gene. This CDR3 spans 14 amino acids. Written as DNA, the CDR3 is TGTGCCAGCAGCTTAGGAGGGGGCCGGGAAAAACTGTTTTTT. It codes for CASSLGGGREKLFF.

A word on this clonotype: The DNA is omitted, as the CDR3 cannot be located on it reliably, and the CDR3 follows TCRdb's listing. The CDR3 sequence is CASSLGTSNEQYFGPGNTEAFF. The chain carries TRBV5-1 and TRBJ1-1. The CDR3 is 22 amino acids in total, end residues counted. The V gene's germline CDR1 is SGHRS and CDR2 YFSETQ.

There are a few counts of this clonotype. V usage is TRBV12-3 or TRBV12-4 and J usage is TRBJ2-1; 8 positions match TRBD1. After removal of 3 bases from V and 9 bases from J, the junction contained 4 bases not matched to a gene. The length of the CDR3 is 13 residues. The CDR3 spells CASSLTGVGEQFF. The CDR3 region has the DNA TGTGCCAGCAGTTTGACAGGGGTGGGTGAGCAGTTCTTC.